These 15 T cell receptor beta chains originate from one sample sequenced in a study of chemoradiotherapy in HPV16-positive cancers. TCRdb keeps only in-frame clones here, not all; method: immunoSEQ multiplex PCR. The table includes some 9,700 clones, around 80% detected once. This material was acquired from a patient who underwent chemoradiotherapy. Receptors originate from a human donor with HPV-associated anogenital cancer.

The chain joins TRBV30 to TRBJ1-1, with 8 bases that match TRBD1. This CDR3 contains 14 residues. V lost 0 bases and J lost 8; bases outside the gene matches: 8. Germline CDR1 GTSNPN, CDR2 SVGIG (reference sequence). The CDR3 DNA sequence: TGTGCCTGGAGTGTCGGGGGACAGGTAGCGGAAGCTTTCTTT. This gives the protein CAWSVGGQVAEAFF.

V gene TRBV2 combines with J gene TRBJ2-2; the match to TRBD2 covers 15 bases. Germline trimming cut 5 bases from V and 3 bases from J; bases unmatched to any gene: 4. The CDR3 is 17 amino acids. CDR1 and CDR2 from the germline V gene are SNHLY and FYNNEI. CDR3 DNA sequence: TGTGCCAGCAGTTGGGGACTAGCGGGGGGCGACACCGGGGAGCTGTTTTTT. It translates to CASSWGLAGGDTGELFF.

V gene TRBV4-2 combines with J gene TRBJ2-3, with 15 bases that match TRBD2. V gave up 4 bases and J gave up 6 bases; unmatched junction bases: 2. Germline V gene sequence: CDR1 LGHNA, CDR2 YNFKEQ. The CDR3 runs to 15 residues. The CDR3 DNA sequence: TGTGCCAGCAGCCGAGGGACTAGCGGGGGGGATACGCAGTATTTT. Amino acid sequence: CASSRGTSGGDTQYF.

This CDR3 is CASSAGQGGSPLHF. Here the CDR3 DNA reads TGTGCCAGCAGCGCCGGACAGGGTGGGTCACCCCTCCACTTT. The chain couples TRBV7-8 to TRBJ1-6, with 8 bases fitting TRBD1. The CDR3 loop spans 14 amino acids. The ends lost 5 bases at V and 10 bases at J; junction bases unmatched: 7. Germline V gene lookup returns CDR1 SGHVS and CDR2 FQNEAQ.

DNA of the CDR3: TGTGCCATCAGTGGGCCCAGGGAGCTAATGGGCTACACCTTC. It codes for CAISGPRELMGYTF. This chain joins TRBV10-3 and TRBJ1-2; perhaps TRBD1 as D (5 bases). The CDR3 is made up of 14 amino acids. V lost 4 bases and J 8 bases, leaving 17 bases between the germline ends. Germline assignment: CDR1 ENHRY and CDR2 SYGVKD.

The V call is TRBV7-2, the J call TRBJ1-6, with D tentatively TRBD1 (6 bases). The CDR3 totals 13 residues. V was cut by 3 bases and J by 8 bases, with 8 bases left in between. Germline V gene lookup returns CDR1 SGHTA and CDR2 FQGNSA. The CDR3 coding sequence is TGTGCCAGCAGCTTCAGGGGTGATTCACCCCTCCACTTT. Amino acid sequence: CASSFRGDSPLHF.

The rearrangement links TRBV19 to TRBJ2-7, with TRBD1 matching 11 bases. V was clipped by 4 bases and J by 6 bases; unmatched bases: 8. Germline V CDR1 and CDR2: LNHDA, SQIVND (reference sequence). This CDR3 region has 15 residues. The CDR3 loop reads CASSKMGQGGGEQYF. The CDR3, as DNA: TGTGCCAGTAGTAAAATGGGACAGGGGGGCGGCGAGCAGTACTTC.

The genes are TRBV6-5 and TRBJ1-6, with D perhaps matching TRBD1 (5 bases). The germline V and J ends were trimmed by 0 bases and 10 bases, with 16 bases remaining between them. This CDR3 is 16 amino acids long. The V gene's germline CDR1 is MNHEY and CDR2 SVGAGI. The CDR3 nucleotides are TGTGCCAGCAGTTACTCGACGCAGGGAGGTAGATCACCCCTCCACTTT. Its protein is CASSYSTQGGRSPLHF.

The V and J genes are TRBV19 and TRBJ1-1; D is perhaps TRBD1 (6 bases). The CDR3 runs to 14 residues. V was cut by 3 bases and J by 3 bases, with 11 bases left in between. The germline V gene has CDR1 LNHDA and CDR2 SQIVND (reference sequence). CDR3 residues: CASSMGEGDTEAFF. Written as DNA, the CDR3 is TGTGCCAGTAGTATGGGGGAGGGGGACACTGAAGCTTTCTTT.

This clone appeared a few times. J is TRBJ2-3 and V is TRBV19; 8 bases map to TRBD2. The CDR3 extends over 15 amino acids. V shed 3 bases and J 0 bases; nucleotides not matched to a gene: 2. CDR1 and CDR2 from the germline V gene are LNHDA and SQIVND (reference sequence). The CDR3 sequence is CASSIPGGSTDTQYF. CDR3 DNA: TGTGCCAGTAGTATCCCGGGGGGGAGCACAGATACGCAGTATTTT.

The V gene is TRBV4-1, the J gene TRBJ2-3, with 8 positions matching TRBD2. CDR3 length: 15 amino acids. V was clipped by 1 base and J by 6 bases; unmatched bases: 6. Germline values: CDR1 MGHRA, CDR2 YSYEKL. The CDR3 DNA follows: TGCGCCAGCAGCCAAGGGCGGGGGGCGGTTGATACGCAGTATTTT. This translates into CASSQGRGAVDTQYF.

The chain is built from TRBV30 and TRBJ1-2; D unclear. The V gene lost 5 bases and the J gene lost 6 bases, with 16 bases spanning the gap. The CDR3 totals 13 residues. The germline gives CDR1 GTSNPN, CDR2 SVGIG (reference sequence). The CDR3 loop is CAWRDLGRDGYTF. In nucleotides, the CDR3 is TGTGCCTGGCGCGACCTCGGAAGGGATGGCTACACCTTC.

This sequence joins TRBV11-2 and TRBJ1-5; perhaps TRBD1 as D (5 bases). CDR1 is SGHAT, CDR2 FQNNGV, per germline. The CDR3 contains 15 residues. The germline V and J ends were trimmed by 3 bases and 1 base, with 10 bases remaining between them. CDR3 sequence: CASSLAGASNQPQHF. CDR3 bases: TGTGCCAGCAGCTTGGCCGGGGCAAGCAATCAGCCCCAGCATTTT.

There are a few counts of this clone. The V gene is TRBV28, the J gene TRBJ1-1; D ambiguous. Germline CDR1 is MDHEN and CDR2 is SYDVKM. V lost 6 bases to trimming and J lost 6 bases, with 14 bases between them. The CDR3 runs to 13 residues. The CDR3 bases are TGTGCCAGCAGGGGCCAAGGGAAATCTGAAGCTTTCTTT. Amino acids: CASRGQGKSEAFF.

The chain uses TRBV6-1 and TRBJ2-3; D gene uncertain. V was pared by 7 bases and J by 5 bases, with 7 bases between. CDR3 length equals 11 residues. CDR1 and CDR2 (germline): MNHNS, SASEGT. The CDR3 DNA is TGTGCCAGCACCTCCCTAGATACGCAGTATTTT. Translating gives CASTSLDTQYF.